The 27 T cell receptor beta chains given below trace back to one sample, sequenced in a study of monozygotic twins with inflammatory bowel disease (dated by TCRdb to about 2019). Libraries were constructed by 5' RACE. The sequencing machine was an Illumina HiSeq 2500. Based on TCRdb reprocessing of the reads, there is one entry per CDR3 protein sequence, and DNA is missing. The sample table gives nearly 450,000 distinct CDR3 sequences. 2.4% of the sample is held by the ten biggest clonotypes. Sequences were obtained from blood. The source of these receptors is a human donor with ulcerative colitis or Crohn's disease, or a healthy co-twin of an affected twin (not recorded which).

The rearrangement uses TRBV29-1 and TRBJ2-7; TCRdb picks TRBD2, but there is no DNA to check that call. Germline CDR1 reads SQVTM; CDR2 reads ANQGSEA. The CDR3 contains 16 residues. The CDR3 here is CSVGGAASGGQYEQYF.

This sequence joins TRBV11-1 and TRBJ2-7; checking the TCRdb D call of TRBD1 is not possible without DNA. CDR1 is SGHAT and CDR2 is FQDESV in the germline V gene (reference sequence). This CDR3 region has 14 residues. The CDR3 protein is CASSPLGASYEQYF.

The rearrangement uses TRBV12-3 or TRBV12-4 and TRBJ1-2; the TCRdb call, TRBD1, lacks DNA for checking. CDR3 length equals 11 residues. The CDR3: CASSQGDGYTF.

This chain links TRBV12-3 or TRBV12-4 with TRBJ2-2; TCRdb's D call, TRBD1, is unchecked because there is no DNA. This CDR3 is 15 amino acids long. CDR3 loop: CASSLRQGNTGELFF.

This CDR3 reads CASSPRGAGALDNEQFF. This chain links TRBV12-3 or TRBV12-4 with TRBJ2-1; lacking DNA, the TRBD2 call made by TCRdb goes unchecked. The CDR3 length is 17 residues.

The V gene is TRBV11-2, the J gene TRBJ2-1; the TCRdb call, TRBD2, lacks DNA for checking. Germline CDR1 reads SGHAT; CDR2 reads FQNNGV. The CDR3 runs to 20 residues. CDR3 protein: CASSLVLIGTSGGAYNEQFF.

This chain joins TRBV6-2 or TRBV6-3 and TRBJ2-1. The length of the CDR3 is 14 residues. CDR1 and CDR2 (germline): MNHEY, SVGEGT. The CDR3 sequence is CASSYSGVHNEQFF.

This chain's CDR3 is CASRDRDRGYTF. The rearrangement joins TRBV6-6 to TRBJ1-2; with no DNA, the TCRdb D assignment of TRBD1 cannot be verified. The germline V gene encodes CDR1 MNHNY and CDR2 SVGAGI (reference sequence). The CDR3 contains 12 residues.

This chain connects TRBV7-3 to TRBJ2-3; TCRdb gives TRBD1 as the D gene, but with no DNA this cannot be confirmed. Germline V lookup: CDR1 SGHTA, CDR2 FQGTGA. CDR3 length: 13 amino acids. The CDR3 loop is CASSAGTSDTQYF.

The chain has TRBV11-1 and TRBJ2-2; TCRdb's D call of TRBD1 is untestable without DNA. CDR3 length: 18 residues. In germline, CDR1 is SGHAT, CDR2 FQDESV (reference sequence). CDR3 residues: CASSFPAGTGANTGELFF.

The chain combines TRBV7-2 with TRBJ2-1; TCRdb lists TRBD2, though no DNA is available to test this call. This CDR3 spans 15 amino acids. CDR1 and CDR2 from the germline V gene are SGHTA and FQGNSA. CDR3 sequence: CASSLEAGGHNEQFF.

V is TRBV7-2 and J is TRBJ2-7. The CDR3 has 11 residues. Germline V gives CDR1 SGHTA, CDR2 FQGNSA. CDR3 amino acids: CASSPSQEQYF.

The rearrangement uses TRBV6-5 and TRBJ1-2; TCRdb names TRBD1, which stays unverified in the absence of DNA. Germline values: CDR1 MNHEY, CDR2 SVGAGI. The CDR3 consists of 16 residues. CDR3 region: CASSYTSRTAFYGYTF.

The chain's CDR3 is CASSLVKEGKGEQYF. This chain joins TRBV5-1 and TRBJ2-7; TCRdb returns TRBD1, unconfirmable since there is no DNA. The CDR3 consists of 15 residues. Looked up from germline, CDR1 is SGHRS and CDR2 is YFSETQ.

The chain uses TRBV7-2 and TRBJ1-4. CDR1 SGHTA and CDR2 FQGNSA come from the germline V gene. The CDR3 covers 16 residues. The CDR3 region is CASSLNPDRASRKLFF. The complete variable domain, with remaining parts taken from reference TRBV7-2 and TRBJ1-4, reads GAGVSQSPSNKVTEKGKDVELRCDPISGHTALYWYRQSLGQGLEFLIYFQGNSAPDKSGLPSDRFSAERTGGSVSTLTIQRTQQEDSAVYLCASSLNPDRASRKLFFGSGTQLSVL.

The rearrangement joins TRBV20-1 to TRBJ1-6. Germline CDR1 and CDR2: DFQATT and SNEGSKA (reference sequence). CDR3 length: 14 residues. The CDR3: CSASVEGSNSPLHF.

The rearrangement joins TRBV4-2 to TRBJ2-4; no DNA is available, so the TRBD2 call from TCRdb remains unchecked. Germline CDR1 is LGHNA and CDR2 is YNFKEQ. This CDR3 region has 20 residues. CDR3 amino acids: CASSPTISSGATFWRNIQYF.

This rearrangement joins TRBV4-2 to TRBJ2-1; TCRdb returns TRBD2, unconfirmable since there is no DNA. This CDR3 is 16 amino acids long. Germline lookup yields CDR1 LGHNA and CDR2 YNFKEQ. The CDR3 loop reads CASSRGDGTLMNEQFF.

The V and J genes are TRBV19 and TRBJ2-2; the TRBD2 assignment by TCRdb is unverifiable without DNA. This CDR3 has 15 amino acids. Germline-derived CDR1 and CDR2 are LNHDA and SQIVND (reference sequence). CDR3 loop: CASMGGLVNTGELFF.

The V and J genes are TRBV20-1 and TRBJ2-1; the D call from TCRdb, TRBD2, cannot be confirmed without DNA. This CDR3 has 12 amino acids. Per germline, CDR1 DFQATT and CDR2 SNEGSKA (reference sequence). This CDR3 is CSAGRTGSEQFF.

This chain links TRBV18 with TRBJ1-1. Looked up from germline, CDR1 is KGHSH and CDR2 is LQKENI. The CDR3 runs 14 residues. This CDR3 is CASSPDQVGTEAFF.

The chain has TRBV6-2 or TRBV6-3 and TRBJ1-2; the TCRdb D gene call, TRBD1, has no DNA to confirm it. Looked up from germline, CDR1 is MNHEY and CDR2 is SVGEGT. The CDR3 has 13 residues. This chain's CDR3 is CASRNLGPYGYTF.

CDR3 amino acids: CASSHRNEGSNYGYTF. The V call is TRBV5-4, the J call TRBJ1-2. The CDR3 extends over 16 amino acids. Germline lookup yields CDR1 SGHNT and CDR2 YYREEE (reference sequence).

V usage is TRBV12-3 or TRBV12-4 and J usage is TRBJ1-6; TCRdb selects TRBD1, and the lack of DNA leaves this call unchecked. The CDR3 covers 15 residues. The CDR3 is CASSLGQNYNSPLHF.

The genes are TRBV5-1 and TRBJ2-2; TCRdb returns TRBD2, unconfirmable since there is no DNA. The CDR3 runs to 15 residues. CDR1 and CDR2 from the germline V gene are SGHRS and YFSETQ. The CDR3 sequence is CASSFSSGAPGELFF. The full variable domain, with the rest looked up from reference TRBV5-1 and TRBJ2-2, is KAGVTQTPRYLIKTRGQQVTLSCSPISGHRSVSWYQQTPGQGLQFLFEYFSETQRNKGNFPGRFSGRQFSNSRSEMNVSTLELGDSALYLCASSFSSGAPGELFFGEGSRLTVL.

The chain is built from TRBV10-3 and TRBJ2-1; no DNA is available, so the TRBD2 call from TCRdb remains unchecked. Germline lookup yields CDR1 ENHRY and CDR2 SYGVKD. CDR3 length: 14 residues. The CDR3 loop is CAIGPGGNKDEQFF.

This CDR3 is CASSPKREARGTGELFF. The rearrangement joins TRBV6-2 or TRBV6-3 to TRBJ2-2; TCRdb indicates TRBD2, and absent DNA this call remains unverified. The length of the CDR3 is 17 residues. Per the germline V gene, CDR1 is MNHEY and CDR2 is SVGEGT.